These 24 T cell receptor beta chains share one sample of origin, sequenced in a study of control samples from healthy donors and cancer patients. The data were produced by immunoSEQ multiplex PCR, yet TCRdb's version contains in-frame clones alone and is incomplete. This sample has roughly 130,000 clones; about 95% occur once, and the top ten carry approximately 4%. Sequenced sample: blood. These receptors came from a young man in good health.

The V and J genes are TRBV7-8 and TRBJ1-2; D call uncertain. Germline V gene lookup returns CDR1 SGHVS and CDR2 FQNEAQ. This CDR3 contains 13 residues. V was trimmed by 2 bases and J by 4 bases, leaving 8 bases between them. This CDR3 is CASSLMAPYGYTF. The CDR3 DNA sequence: TGTGCCAGCAGCTTAATGGCACCCTATGGCTACACCTTC.

This rearrangement joins TRBV6-2 or TRBV6-3 to TRBJ1-6; no reliable D call. Trimming removed 6 bases from V and 0 bases from J, with 15 bases in between. CDR3 length: 17 amino acids. Germline lookup yields CDR1 MNHEY and CDR2 SVGEGT. The CDR3 nucleotides are TGTGCCAGCAGCTTTGACTCAATGAGCTCCTATAATTCACCCCTCCACTTT. Translated: CASSFDSMSSYNSPLHF.

The rearrangement joins TRBV11-3 to TRBJ2-3; D is unclear. Per the germline V gene, CDR1 is SGHNT and CDR2 is YENEEA. Trimming took off 6 bases at V and 6 bases at J, with 19 bases between the two ends. The CDR3 covers 15 residues. This CDR3 is CASSFTPSHGDTQYF. In DNA, the CDR3 is TGTGCCAGCAGTTTTACCCCTTCCCACGGGGATACGCAGTATTTT.

This chain joins TRBV6-5 and TRBJ2-1; perhaps TRBD2 as D (6 bases). Trimming shortened V by 2 bases and J by 0 bases, and 8 bases separated the two germline ends. The CDR3 spans 15 residues. Germline V gene data show CDR1 as MNHEY and CDR2 as SVGAGI. The CDR3 DNA reads TGTGCCAGCAGTTACGGCGGGGACTCCTACAATGAGCAGTTCTTC. This encodes CASSYGGDSYNEQFF.

The chain joins TRBV4-1 to TRBJ1-6, with TRBD1 identical over 9 bases. From germline, CDR1 is MGHRA and CDR2 YSYEKL. CDR3 size: 15 residues. V trimming: 1 base; J trimming: 10 bases; junction bases outside the gene matches: 5. The CDR3 DNA follows: TGCGCCAGCAGCCAAGTACAGGGGGCAGAATCACCCCTCCACTTT. Residues: CASSQVQGAESPLHF.

The rearrangement joins TRBV28 to TRBJ2-7, with TRBD1 matching 7 bases. Germline V gene lookup returns CDR1 MDHEN and CDR2 SYDVKM. The CDR3 runs to 11 residues. V dropped 8 bases and J dropped 6; count of bases not matched to a gene: 4. As DNA, the CDR3 is TGTGCCAGCCTCGGACAGGCCGAGCAGTACTTC. Protein: CASLGQAEQYF.

A remark on this clone: This sample also contains other DNA sequences that code for the same CDR3. The CDR3 coding sequence is TGTGCCTGGGCGGGGATGAACACTGAAGCTTTCTTT. This gives the protein CAWAGMNTEAFF. This chain links TRBV30 with TRBJ1-1; D unclear. Germline V gene lookup returns CDR1 GTSNPN and CDR2 SVGIG (reference sequence). The CDR3 covers 12 residues. Trimming cost V 5 bases and J 0 bases, with 7 bases left between them.

The chain carries TRBV6-2 or TRBV6-3 and TRBJ1-2; D possibly corresponds to TRBD1 (5 bases). The CDR3 sequence is 17 residues long. Germline V gene lookup returns CDR1 MNHEY and CDR2 SVGEGT. The V end was cut by 5 bases, the J end by 4 bases, with 23 bases between. The CDR3 reads CASSPVWRPPRGYGYTF. The CDR3 DNA is TGTGCCAGCAGTCCAGTTTGGCGGCCGCCGAGGGGCTATGGCTACACCTTC.

The chain is built from TRBV7-8 and TRBJ1-5, with unresolved D. V dropped 2 bases and J dropped 7 bases, with 9 bases sitting between them. The CDR3 extends over 13 amino acids. Germline CDR1 and CDR2: SGHVS and FQNEAQ. For the CDR3, the DNA is TGTGCCAGCAGCTTATTGGGGAGGCAGCCCCAGCATTTT. Translating it yields CASSLLGRQPQHF.

The genes are TRBV7-9 and TRBJ2-3; the D gene is possibly TRBD2 (6 bases). The CDR3 is made up of 17 amino acids. Germline CDR1 and CDR2: SEHNR and FQNEAQ (reference sequence). Trimming stripped 2 bases from V and 3 bases from J, with 18 bases between. DNA of the CDR3: TGTGCCAGCAGCTTAAACAAAGTAGGGCTAGCGACAGATACGCAGTATTTT. It encodes CASSLNKVGLATDTQYF.

The chain couples TRBV7-9 to TRBJ1-1; the D gene is possibly TRBD1 (5 bases). The V gene's germline CDR1 is SEHNR and CDR2 FQNEAQ (reference sequence). The V and J ends lost 4 bases and 4 bases respectively, with 19 bases between them. The CDR3 length is 16 residues. CDR3 bases: TGTGCCAGCAGCTCCCCCTTTGTGGGGGAGAGCACTGAAGCTTTCTTT. Translating it yields CASSSPFVGESTEAFF.

This chain uses TRBV5-1 with TRBJ1-4; 7 bases agree with TRBD1. The V and J ends lost 0 bases and 0 bases, in that order; junction bases with no gene match: 8. CDR1 is SGHRS, CDR2 YFSETQ, per germline. This CDR3 has 18 amino acids. CDR3 nucleotides: TGCGCCAGCAGCTTGGCTAAGGGGGCTACTGCAACTAATGAAAAACTGTTTTTT. It translates to CASSLAKGATATNEKLFF.

This chain joins TRBV5-1 and TRBJ1-1; D may be TRBD1 (5 bases). Trimming removed 4 bases from V and 4 bases from J, with 17 bases in between. This CDR3 comprises 15 residues. Germline assignment: CDR1 SGHRS and CDR2 YFSETQ. CDR3: CASSPEGAEGTEAFF. The CDR3 nucleotides read TGCGCCAGCAGCCCGGAAGGGGCCGAGGGCACTGAAGCTTTCTTT.

The rearrangement uses TRBV6-5 and TRBJ2-7; the D gene is possibly TRBD2 (7 bases). This CDR3 is built from 16 residues. The germline V gene has CDR1 MNHEY and CDR2 SVGAGI. The V end lost 0 bases, the J end lost 5 bases, and 17 bases lay between the germline ends. Here the CDR3 reads CASSYSINTGGHEQYF. The DNA of the CDR3 is TGTGCCAGCAGTTACTCGATCAATACGGGGGGCCACGAGCAGTACTTC.

The chain employs TRBV7-9 and TRBJ2-7; TRBD1 matches 10 bases. The CDR3 covers 16 residues. Trimming cost V 1 base and J 2 bases; bases outside gene matches: 5. CDR1 and CDR2 from the germline V gene are SEHNR and FQNEAQ (reference sequence). For the CDR3, the DNA is TGTGCCAGCAGCTTAGTGGTGACAGGGGGCACCTACGAGCAGTACTTC. Translation gives CASSLVVTGGTYEQYF.

V gene TRBV19 combines with J gene TRBJ2-4; D tentatively reads TRBD1 or TRBD2 (5 bases each). The CDR3 is 14 residues long. The V and J ends lost 5 bases and 3 bases respectively, with 11 bases between them. Germline V CDR1 and CDR2: LNHDA, SQIVND (reference sequence). CDR3: CASSSGTGKNIQYF. In DNA, the CDR3 is TGTGCCAGTAGTTCCGGGACCGGCAAAAACATTCAGTACTTC. The variable domain in full, completed from reference TRBV19 and TRBJ2-4, reads DGGITQSPKYLFRKEGQNVTLSCEQNLNHDAMYWYRQDPGQGLRLIYYSQIVNDFQKGDIAEGYSVSREKKESFPLTVTSAQKNPTAFYLCASSSGTGKNIQYFGAGTRLSVL.

This chain links TRBV9 with TRBJ1-5; 10 nucleotides agree with TRBD1. Germline-derived CDR1 and CDR2 are SGDLS and YYNGEE. The CDR3 is 15 amino acids. Losses at the gene ends were 4 bases for V and 3 bases for J; bases not matched to a gene: 4. The CDR3 DNA reads TGTGCCAGCAGCTTCGGACAGGGGGACAATCAGCCCCAGCATTTT. Translation: CASSFGQGDNQPQHF.

The chain uses TRBV21-1 and TRBJ1-2; the D segment call TRBD1 is taken from the table without a DNA check. TRBV21-1 is recorded as a pseudogene. The CDR3 runs 15 residues. The DNA for the CDR3 is TGTGCCAGCAGCAAAGCGGGCAGGGTGAACTATGGCTACACCTTC. It yields the protein CASSKAGRVNYGYTF.

This clone turned up a few times. The chain's CDR3 is CASSLLEQGFDNEQFF. In DNA, the CDR3 is TGTGCCAGCAGCTTACTCGAACAGGGGTTTGACAATGAGCAGTTCTTC. V usage is TRBV7-9 and J usage is TRBJ2-1; 7 bases match TRBD1. Trimming at V came to 2 bases and at J to 5 bases, leaving 9 bases not matched to a gene. This CDR3 is 16 amino acids long. From germline, CDR1 is SEHNR and CDR2 FQNEAQ (reference sequence). Using reference TRBV7-9 and TRBJ2-1 for the parts outside the CDR3, the full variable domain is DTGVSQNPRHKITKRGQNVTFRCDPISEHNRLYWYRQTLGQGPEFLTYFQNEAQLEKSRLLSDRFSAERPKGSFSTLEIQRTEQGDSAMYLCASSLLEQGFDNEQFFGPGTRLTVL.

Written as DNA, the CDR3 is TGTGCCAGCAGCTTAGGGTTAGGGGCCCCAGGGGACCAGCCCCAGCATTTT. This encodes CASSLGLGAPGDQPQHF. The chain carries TRBV7-8 and TRBJ1-5; a possible D gene is TRBD1 (6 bases). V shed 1 base and J shed 7 bases, with 20 bases lying between them. The CDR3 sequence is 17 residues long. The germline V gene has CDR1 SGHVS and CDR2 FQNEAQ.

This chain connects TRBV3-1 (or the pseudogene TRBV3-2) to TRBJ2-5; maybe TRBD1 (6 bases). The CDR3 extends over 14 amino acids. With 4 bases removed from V and 7 bases from J, the gap between germline ends came to 16 bases. Germline values: CDR1 LGHDT, CDR2 YNNKEL (reference sequence). DNA of the CDR3: TGTGCCAGCAGCCCGCCAGGGGTTCAGGGGACCCAGTACTTC. Residues: CASSPPGVQGTQYF.

This chain connects TRBV5-4 to TRBJ1-2; no firm D call. There are 14 residues in the CDR3. The V end lost 0 bases, the J end lost 2 bases, and 8 bases lay between the germline ends. From germline, CDR1 is SGHNT and CDR2 YYREEE (reference sequence). The CDR3 loop reads CASSLVTANYGYTF. DNA for the CDR3: TGTGCCAGCAGCTTGGTTACGGCCAACTATGGCTACACCTTC.

This rearrangement joins TRBV27 to TRBJ2-2, with 9 bases matching TRBD1. In germline, CDR1 is MNHEY, CDR2 SMNVEV (reference sequence). This CDR3 is 15 amino acids long. V was pared by 3 bases and J by 6 bases, with 5 bases of the junction left unmatched. CDR3 loop: CASSFAGQGSGELFF. The DNA for the CDR3 is TGTGCCAGCAGTTTTGCGGGACAGGGTTCCGGGGAGCTGTTTTTT.

The chain joins TRBV6-6 to TRBJ2-5; no clear D gene. Trimming removed 5 bases from V and 4 bases from J, with 11 bases in between. Looked up from germline, CDR1 is MNHNY and CDR2 is SVGAGI (reference sequence). This CDR3 region has 13 residues. The CDR3 DNA reads TGTGCCAGCAGTATTTATAGGCTAGAGACCCAGTACTTC. Translated, it gives CASSIYRLETQYF.